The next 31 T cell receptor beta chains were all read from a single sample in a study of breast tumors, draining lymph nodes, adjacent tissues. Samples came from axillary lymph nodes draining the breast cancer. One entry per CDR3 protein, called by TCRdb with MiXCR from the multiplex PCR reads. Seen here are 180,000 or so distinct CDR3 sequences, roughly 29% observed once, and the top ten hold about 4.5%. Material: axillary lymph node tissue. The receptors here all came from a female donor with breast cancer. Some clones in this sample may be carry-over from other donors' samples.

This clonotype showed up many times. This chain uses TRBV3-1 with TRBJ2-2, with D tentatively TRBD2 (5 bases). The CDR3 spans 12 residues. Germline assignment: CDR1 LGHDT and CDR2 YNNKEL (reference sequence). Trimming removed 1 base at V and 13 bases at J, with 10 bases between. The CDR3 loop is CASSQVEGLLFF. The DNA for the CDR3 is TGTGCCAGCAGCCAAGTCGAGGGTTTGCTGTTTTTT.

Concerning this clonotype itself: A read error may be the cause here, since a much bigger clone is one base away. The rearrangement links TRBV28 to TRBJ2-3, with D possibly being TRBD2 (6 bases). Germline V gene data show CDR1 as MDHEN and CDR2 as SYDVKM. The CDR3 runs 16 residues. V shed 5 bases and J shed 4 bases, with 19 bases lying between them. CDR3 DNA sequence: TGTGCCAGCAGTCTTTTGCCCGTTAGCGGCGCAGATACGCAGTATTTT. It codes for CASSLLPVSGADTQYF.

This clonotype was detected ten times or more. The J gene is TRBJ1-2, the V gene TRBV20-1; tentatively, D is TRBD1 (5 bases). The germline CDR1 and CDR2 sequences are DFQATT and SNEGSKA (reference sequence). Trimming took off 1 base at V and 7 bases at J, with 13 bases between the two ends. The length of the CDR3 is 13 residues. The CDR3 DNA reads TGCAGTGCTAGAGGAGGGGTGTCGGGTGGCTACACCTTC. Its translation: CSARGGVSGGYTF.

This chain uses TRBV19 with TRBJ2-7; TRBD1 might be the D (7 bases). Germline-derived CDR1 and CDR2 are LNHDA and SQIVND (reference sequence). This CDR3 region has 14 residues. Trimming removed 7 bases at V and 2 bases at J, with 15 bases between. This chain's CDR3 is CASTVTGRPYEQYF. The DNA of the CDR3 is TGTGCCAGTACCGTGACAGGGAGGCCCTACGAGCAGTACTTC.

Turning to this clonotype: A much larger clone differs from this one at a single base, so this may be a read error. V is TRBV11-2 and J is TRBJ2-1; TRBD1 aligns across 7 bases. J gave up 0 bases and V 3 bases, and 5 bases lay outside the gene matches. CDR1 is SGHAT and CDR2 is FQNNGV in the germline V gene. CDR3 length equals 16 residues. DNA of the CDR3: TGTGCCAGCAGCTTCCGCAGGGACAGCTCCTACAATGAGCAGTTCTTC. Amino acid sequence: CASSFRRDSSYNEQFF.

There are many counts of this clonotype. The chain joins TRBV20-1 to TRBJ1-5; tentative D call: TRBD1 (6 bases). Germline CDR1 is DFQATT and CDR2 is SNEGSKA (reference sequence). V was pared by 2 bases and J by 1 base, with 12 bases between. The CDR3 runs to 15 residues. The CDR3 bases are TGCAGTGCTAGAATACAGGGTAGAAGCAATCAGCCCCAGCATTTT. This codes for CSARIQGRSNQPQHF.

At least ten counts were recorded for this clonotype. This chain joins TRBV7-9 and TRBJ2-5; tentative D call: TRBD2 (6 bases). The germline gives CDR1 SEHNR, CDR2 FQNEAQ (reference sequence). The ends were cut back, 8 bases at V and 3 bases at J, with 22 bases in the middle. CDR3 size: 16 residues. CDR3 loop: CASCLIGGKREETQYF. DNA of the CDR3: TGTGCCAGCTGCCTGATAGGCGGGAAGCGGGAAGAGACCCAGTACTTC. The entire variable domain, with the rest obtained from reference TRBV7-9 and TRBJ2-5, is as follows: DTGVSQNPRHKITKRGQNVTFRCDPISEHNRLYWYRQTLGQGPEFLTYFQNEAQLEKSRLLSDRFSAERPKGSFSTLEIQRTEQGDSAMYLCASCLIGGKREETQYFGPGTRLLVL.

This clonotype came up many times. DNA of the CDR3: TGTGCCAGCAGCTTGGGGGACGGCTACGAGCAGTACTTC. As protein: CASSLGDGYEQYF. This chain connects TRBV5-5 to TRBJ2-7; D may correspond to TRBD1 or TRBD2 (5 bases each). This CDR3 is built from 13 residues. Germline V gives CDR1 SGHKS, CDR2 YYEKEE (reference sequence). V lost 0 bases, J lost 3 bases, and 7 bases lay in between.

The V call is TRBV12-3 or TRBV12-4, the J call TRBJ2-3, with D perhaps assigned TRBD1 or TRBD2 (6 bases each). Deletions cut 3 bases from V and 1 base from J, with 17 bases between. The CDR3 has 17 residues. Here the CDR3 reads CASSFARGGGGTDTQYF. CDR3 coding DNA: TGTGCCAGCAGTTTCGCGCGCGGAGGGGGAGGCACAGATACGCAGTATTTT.

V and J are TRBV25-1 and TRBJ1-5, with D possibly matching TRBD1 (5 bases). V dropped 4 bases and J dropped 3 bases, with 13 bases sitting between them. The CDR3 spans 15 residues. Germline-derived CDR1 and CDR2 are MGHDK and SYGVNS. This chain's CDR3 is CASSARRQLNQPQHF. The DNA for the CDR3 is TGTGCCAGCAGTGCTAGGAGACAGCTCAATCAGCCCCAGCATTTT.

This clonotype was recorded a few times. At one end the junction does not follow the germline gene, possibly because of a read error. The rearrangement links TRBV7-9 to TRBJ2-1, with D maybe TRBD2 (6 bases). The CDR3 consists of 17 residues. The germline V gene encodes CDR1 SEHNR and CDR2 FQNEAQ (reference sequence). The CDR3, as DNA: TGTGCCAGCAGCTTAGGGCTAACCCAAGGACTATACAATGAGCGGTTCTTC. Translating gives CASSLGLTQGLYNERFF.

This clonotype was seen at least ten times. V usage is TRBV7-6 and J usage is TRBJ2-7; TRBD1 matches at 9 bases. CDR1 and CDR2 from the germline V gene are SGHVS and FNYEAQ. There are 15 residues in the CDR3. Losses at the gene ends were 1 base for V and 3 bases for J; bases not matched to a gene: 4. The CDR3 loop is CASSLGDRARYEQYF. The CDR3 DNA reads TGTGCCAGCAGCTTAGGGGACAGGGCACGCTACGAGCAGTACTTC. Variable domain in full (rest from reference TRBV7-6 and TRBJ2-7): GAGVSQSPRYKVTKRGQDVALRCDPISGHVSLYWYRQALGQGPEFLTYFNYEAQQDKSGLPNDRFSAERPEGSISTLTIQRTEQRDSAMYRCASSLGDRARYEQYFGPGTRLTVT.

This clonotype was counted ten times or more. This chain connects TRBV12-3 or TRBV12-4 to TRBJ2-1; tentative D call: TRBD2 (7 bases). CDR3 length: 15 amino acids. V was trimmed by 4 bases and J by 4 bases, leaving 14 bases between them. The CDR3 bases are TGTGCCAGCAGTTCTGGGGGGGCCCTATACAATGAGCAGTTCTTC. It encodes CASSSGGALYNEQFF.

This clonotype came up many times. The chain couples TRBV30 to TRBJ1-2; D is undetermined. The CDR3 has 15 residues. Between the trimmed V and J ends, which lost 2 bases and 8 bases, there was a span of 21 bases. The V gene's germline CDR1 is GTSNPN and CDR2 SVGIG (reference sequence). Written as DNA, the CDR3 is TGTGCCTGGAGTAGGCTTGTGTTAAGCGGTGGGGGCTACACCTTC. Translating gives CAWSRLVLSGGGYTF.

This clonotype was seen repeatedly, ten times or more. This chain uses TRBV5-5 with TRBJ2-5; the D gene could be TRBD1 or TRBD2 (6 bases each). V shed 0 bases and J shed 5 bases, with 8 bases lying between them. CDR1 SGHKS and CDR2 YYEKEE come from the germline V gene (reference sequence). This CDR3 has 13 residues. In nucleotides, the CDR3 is TGTGCCAGCAGCTTGGGGGGGGCGGAGACCCAGTACTTC. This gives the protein CASSLGGAETQYF.

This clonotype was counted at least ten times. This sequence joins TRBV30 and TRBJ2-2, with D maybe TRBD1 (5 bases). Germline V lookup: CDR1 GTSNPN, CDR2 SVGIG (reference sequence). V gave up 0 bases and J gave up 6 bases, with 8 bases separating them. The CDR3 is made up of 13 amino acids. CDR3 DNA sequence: TGTGCCTGGAGTGTACTGGGGCCCGGGGAGCTGTTTTTT. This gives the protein CAWSVLGPGELFF.

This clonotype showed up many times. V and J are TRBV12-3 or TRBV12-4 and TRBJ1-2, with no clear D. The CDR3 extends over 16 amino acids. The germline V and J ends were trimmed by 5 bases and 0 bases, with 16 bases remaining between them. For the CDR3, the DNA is TGTGCCAGCAGTCCGGGTCGGAGGCCTACTAACTATGGCTACACCTTC. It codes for CASSPGRRPTNYGYTF.

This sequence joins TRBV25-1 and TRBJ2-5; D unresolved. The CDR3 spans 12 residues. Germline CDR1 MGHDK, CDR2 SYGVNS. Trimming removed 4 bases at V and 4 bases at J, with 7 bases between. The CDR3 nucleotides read TGTGCCAGCAGTGGTTTACGAGAGACCCAGTACTTC. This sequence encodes CASSGLRETQYF.

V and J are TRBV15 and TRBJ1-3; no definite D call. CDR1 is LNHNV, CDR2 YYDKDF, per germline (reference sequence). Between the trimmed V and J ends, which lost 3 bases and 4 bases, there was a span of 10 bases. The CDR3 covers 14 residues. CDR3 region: CATSSPTRGNTIYF. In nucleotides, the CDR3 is TGTGCCACCAGCAGCCCCACGCGGGGAAACACCATATATTTT.

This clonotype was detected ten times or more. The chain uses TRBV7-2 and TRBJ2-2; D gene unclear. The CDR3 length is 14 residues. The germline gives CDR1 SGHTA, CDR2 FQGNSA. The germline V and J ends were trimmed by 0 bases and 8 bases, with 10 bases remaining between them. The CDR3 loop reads CASSLAVPPGELFF. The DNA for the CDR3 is TGTGCCAGCAGCTTAGCGGTTCCCCCTGGGGAGCTGTTTTTT.

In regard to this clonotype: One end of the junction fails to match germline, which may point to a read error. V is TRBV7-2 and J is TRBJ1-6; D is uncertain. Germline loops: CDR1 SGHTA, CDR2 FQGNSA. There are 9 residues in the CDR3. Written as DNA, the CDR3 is TGTGCCAGCAGTCCTCGGATGCTCTTT. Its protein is CASSPRMLF. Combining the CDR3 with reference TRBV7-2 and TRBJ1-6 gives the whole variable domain GAGVSQSPSNKVTEKGKDVELRCDPISGHTALYWYRQSLGQGLEFLIYFQGNSAPDKSGLPSDRFSAERTGGSVSTLTIQRTQQEDSAVYLCASSPRMLFGNGTRLTVT.

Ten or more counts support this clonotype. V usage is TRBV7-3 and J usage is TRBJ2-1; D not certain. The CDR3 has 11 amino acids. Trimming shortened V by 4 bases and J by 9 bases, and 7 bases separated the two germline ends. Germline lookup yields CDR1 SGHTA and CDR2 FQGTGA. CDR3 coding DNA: TGTGCCAGCAGCTCCGGCGGTGAGCAGTTCTTC. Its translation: CASSSGGEQFF. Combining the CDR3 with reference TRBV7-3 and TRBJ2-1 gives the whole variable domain GAGVSQTPSNKVTEKGKYVELRCDPISGHTALYWYRQSLGQGPEFLIYFQGTGAADDSGLPNDRFFAVRPEGSVSTLKIQRTERGDSAVYLCASSSGGEQFFGPGTRLTVL.

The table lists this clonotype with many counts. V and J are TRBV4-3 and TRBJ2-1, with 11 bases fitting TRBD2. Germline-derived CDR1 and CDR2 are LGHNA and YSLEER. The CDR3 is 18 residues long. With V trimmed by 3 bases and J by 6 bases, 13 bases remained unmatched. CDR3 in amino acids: CASSHIAGGPSGGNEQFF. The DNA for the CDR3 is TGCGCCAGCAGCCACATAGCGGGAGGGCCTTCCGGGGGCAATGAGCAGTTCTTC.

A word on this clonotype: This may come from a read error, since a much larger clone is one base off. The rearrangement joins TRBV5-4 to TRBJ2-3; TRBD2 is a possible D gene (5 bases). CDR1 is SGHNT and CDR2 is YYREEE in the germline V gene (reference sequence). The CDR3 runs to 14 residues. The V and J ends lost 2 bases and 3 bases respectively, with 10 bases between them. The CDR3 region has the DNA TGTGCCAGCAGCTTCGGAGGAGCAACAGATACGCAGTATTTT. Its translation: CASSFGGATDTQYF.

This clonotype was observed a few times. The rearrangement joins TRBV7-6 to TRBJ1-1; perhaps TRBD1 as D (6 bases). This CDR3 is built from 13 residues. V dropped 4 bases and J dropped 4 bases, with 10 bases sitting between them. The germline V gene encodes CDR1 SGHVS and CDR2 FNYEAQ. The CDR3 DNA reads TGTGCCAGCAGCTCGGGACAACTCACTGAAGCTTTCTTT. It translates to CASSSGQLTEAFF.

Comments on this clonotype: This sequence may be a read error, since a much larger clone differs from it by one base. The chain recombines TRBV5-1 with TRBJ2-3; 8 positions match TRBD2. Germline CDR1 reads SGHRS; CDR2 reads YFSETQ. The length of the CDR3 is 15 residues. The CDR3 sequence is CAGSSAGGWVDTQYF. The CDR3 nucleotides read TGCGCCGGCAGCTCGGCGGGGGGTTGGGTGGATACGCAGTATTTT.

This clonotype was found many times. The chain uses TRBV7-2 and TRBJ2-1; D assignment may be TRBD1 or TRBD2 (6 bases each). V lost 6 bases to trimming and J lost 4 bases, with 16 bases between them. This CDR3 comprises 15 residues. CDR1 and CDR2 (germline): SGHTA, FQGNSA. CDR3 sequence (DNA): TGTGCCAGCAGTCTCAGCTGGGGGGCTTACAATGAGCAGTTCTTC. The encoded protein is CASSLSWGAYNEQFF.

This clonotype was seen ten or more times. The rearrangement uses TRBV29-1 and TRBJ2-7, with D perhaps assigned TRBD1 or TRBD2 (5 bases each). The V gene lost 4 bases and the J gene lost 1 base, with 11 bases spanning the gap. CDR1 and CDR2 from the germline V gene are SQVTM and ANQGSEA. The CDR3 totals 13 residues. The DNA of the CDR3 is TGCAGCGTTGTGGGGGTTTTGTCCTACGAGCAGTACTTC. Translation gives CSVVGVLSYEQYF.

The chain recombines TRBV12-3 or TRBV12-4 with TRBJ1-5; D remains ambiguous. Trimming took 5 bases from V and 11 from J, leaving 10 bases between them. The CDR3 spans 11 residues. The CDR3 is CASSPSETQHF. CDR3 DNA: TGTGCCAGCAGTCCCTCGGAGACCCAGCATTTT.

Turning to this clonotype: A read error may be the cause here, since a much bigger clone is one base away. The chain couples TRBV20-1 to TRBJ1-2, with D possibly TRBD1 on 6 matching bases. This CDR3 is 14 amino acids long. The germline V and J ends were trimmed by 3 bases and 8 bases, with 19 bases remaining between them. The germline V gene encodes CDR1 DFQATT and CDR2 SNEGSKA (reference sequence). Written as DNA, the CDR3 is TGCAGTGCTAGGAACCCGGGACACATGGCGGGCTACACCTTC. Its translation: CSARNPGHMAGYTF.

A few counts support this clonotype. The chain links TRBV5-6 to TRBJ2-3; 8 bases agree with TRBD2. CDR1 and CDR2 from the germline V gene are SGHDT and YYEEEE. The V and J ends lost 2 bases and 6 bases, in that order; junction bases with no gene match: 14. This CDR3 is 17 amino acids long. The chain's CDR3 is CASSFMYAGGAGDTQYF. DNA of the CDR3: TGTGCCAGCAGCTTTATGTACGCCGGGGGGGCCGGGGATACGCAGTATTTT.